What follows are 19 T cell receptor beta chains derived from one specimen sequenced in a study of molecular identifiers for immune sequencing clone quantification. TCRdb reanalysed the PCR reads using MiXCR and keeps one entry per CDR3 protein. The sample has 90,000 to 120,000 distinct CDR3 sequences; approximately 40% are singletons. Sequencing used naive CD8+ T cells from blood, with Jurkat cell RNA spiked in. Specified subset: FACS-sorted CD8+CD4-CCR7+CD45RA+ naive T cells. These receptors were obtained from a human donor in good health. Some libraries in this study had Jurkat cell RNA spiked in.

A word on this clonotype: A much larger clone differs from this one at a single base, so this may be a read error. This chain uses TRBV29-1 with TRBJ1-2; maybe TRBD1 (5 bases). CDR1 and CDR2 (germline): SQVTM, ANQGSEA. The CDR3 runs to 13 residues. CDR3 DNA sequence: TGCTGCGTTGTACCCGGGGCCGACTATGGCTACACCTTC. Translated, it gives CCVVPGADYGYTF.

The V and J genes are TRBV4-3 and TRBJ2-1; 8 bases fit TRBD2. V gave up 0 bases and J gave up 4 bases; unmatched junction bases: 8. The CDR3 has 17 amino acids. Germline V lookup: CDR1 LGHNA, CDR2 YSLEER. CDR3 DNA sequence: TGCGCCAGCAGCCAAGAGTACGGGAGGGCCTATTACAATGAGCAGTTCTTC. Its protein is CASSQEYGRAYYNEQFF.

About this clonotype itself: Relative to the germline gene, one junction end is altered; a read error may explain this. The chain has TRBV6-5 and TRBJ2-6; D might be TRBD1 (5 bases). This CDR3 spans 18 amino acids. The germline CDR1 and CDR2 sequences are MNHEY and SVGAGI. This chain's CDR3 is CASRGSPRQSPGANDLTF. The CDR3 DNA reads as TGTGCCAGCAGAGGATCTCCAAGACAGAGTCCTGGGGCCAACGACCTGACTTTC.

This clonotype was recorded at least ten times. The chain joins TRBV6-2 or TRBV6-3 to TRBJ2-7, with TRBD2 identical over 7 bases. Germline assignment: CDR1 MNHEY and CDR2 SVGEGT. The CDR3 totals 18 residues. V lost 5 bases and J lost 3; bases outside the gene matches: 19. This chain's CDR3 is CASSKERERASTGYEQYF. The CDR3 coding sequence is TGTGCCAGCAGTAAAGAGCGGGAACGAGCTTCCACCGGCTACGAGCAGTACTTC.

This clonotype turned up a few times. V gene TRBV4-1 combines with J gene TRBJ2-1, with D perhaps matching TRBD1 or TRBD2 (5 bases each). This CDR3 contains 16 residues. Germline CDR1 is MGHRA and CDR2 is YSYEKL. The V end was cut by 2 bases, the J end by 4 bases, with 15 bases between. CDR3 DNA sequence: TGCGCCAGCAGCCAATCGGCCGGGACGAAGTACAATGAGCAGTTCTTC. Encoded protein: CASSQSAGTKYNEQFF.

Notes on this clonotype: The conserved closing phenylalanine or tryptophan is absent in this CDR3, likely reflecting a read error. The chain employs TRBV23-1 and TRBJ2-3; a weak D match, TRBD2 (6 bases). TRBV23-1 is an ORF; its function is uncertain. Trimming left V 4 bases short and J 1 base short, with 18 bases between. This CDR3 is 17 amino acids long. Here the CDR3 DNA reads TGCGCCAGCAGTCTCCCCGACACCTGGGAGGGCACAGATACGCAGTATTAT. Amino acids: CASSLPDTWEGTDTQYY.

The chain joins TRBV27 to TRBJ2-5; D tentatively fits TRBD1 or TRBD2 (5 bases each). This CDR3 has 14 amino acids. Looked up from germline, CDR1 is MNHEY and CDR2 is SMNVEV (reference sequence). V was clipped by 5 bases and J by 4 bases, with 14 bases between them. CDR3: CASSPTFGGETQYF. The CDR3 DNA sequence: TGTGCCAGCAGTCCGACCTTTGGGGGAGAGACCCAGTACTTC.

This clonotype came up a few times. This CDR3 is CASSFNSASGSPDTQYF. In DNA form, the CDR3 reads TGTGCCAGCAGCTTTAATTCGGCTAGCGGGAGCCCTGATACGCAGTATTTT. The chain links TRBV7-9 to TRBJ2-3, with 10 bases that match TRBD2. The CDR3 has 17 residues. CDR1 and CDR2 from the germline V gene are SEHNR and FQNEAQ (reference sequence). The ends lost 3 bases at V and 6 bases at J; junction bases unmatched: 12.

The chain uses TRBV28 and TRBJ2-3, with TRBD2 identical over 10 bases. J gave up 2 bases and V 2 bases, and 4 bases lay outside the gene matches. Germline CDR1 is MDHEN and CDR2 is SYDVKM. The CDR3 totals 16 residues. CDR3 sequence: CASSLQLAGNTDTQYF. Written as DNA, the CDR3 is TGTGCCAGCAGTTTACAACTAGCGGGGAACACAGATACGCAGTATTTT.

A single count supports this clonotype. The chain employs TRBV5-4 and TRBJ2-2; 9 positions match TRBD2. With 2 bases clipped from V and 4 bases from J, the junction kept 12 bases outside the gene matches. The CDR3 length is 18 residues. Germline loops: CDR1 SGHNT, CDR2 YYREEE (reference sequence). CDR3 DNA: TGTGCCAGCAGCTTTAGTTGGGCAGCGGGAGGTGTCACCGGGGAGCTGTTTTTT. Its translation is CASSFSWAAGGVTGELFF.

The V call is TRBV13, the J call TRBJ2-3; D assignment may be TRBD1 or TRBD2 (6 bases each). The CDR3 totals 15 residues. CDR1 is PRHDT, CDR2 FYEKMQ, per germline (reference sequence). Deletions cut 5 bases from V and 2 bases from J, with 14 bases between. The CDR3 region is CASSLLGGPTDTQYF. The CDR3 region has the DNA TGTGCCAGCAGCCTACTTGGGGGGCCCACAGATACGCAGTATTTT.

The chain recombines TRBV9 with TRBJ2-5; D might be TRBD1 or TRBD2, each matching 5 bases. The length of the CDR3 is 13 residues. From germline, CDR1 is SGDLS and CDR2 YYNGEE. The V gene lost 0 bases and the J gene lost 4 bases, with 7 bases spanning the gap. In nucleotides, the CDR3 is TGTGCCAGCAGCGTAGAGGGGACAGAGACCCAGTACTTC. Its protein product is CASSVEGTETQYF. The full variable domain, with the rest looked up from reference TRBV9 and TRBJ2-5, is DSGVTQTPKHLITATGQRVTLRCSPRSGDLSVYWYQQSLDQGLQFLIQYYNGEERAKGNILERFSAQQFPDLHSELNLSSLELGDSALYFCASSVEGTETQYFGPGTRLLVL.

J is TRBJ1-5 and V is TRBV15; a possible D gene is TRBD2 (5 bases). The J call is uncertain, as TRBJ2-3 better fits the DNA end. The CDR3 is 14 amino acids. The germline V gene encodes CDR1 LNHNV and CDR2 YYDKDF (reference sequence). CDR3 coding DNA: TGTGCCACCAGCAGACGAGGGAGCAATCAGCCCCAGTATTTT. Residues: CATSRRGSNQPQYF.

The genes are TRBV4-3 and TRBJ2-7; 7 bases are a match to TRBD2. This CDR3 has 14 amino acids. V lost 1 base and J lost 6; bases outside the gene matches: 6. Germline CDR1 and CDR2: LGHNA and YSLEER. CDR3: CASSQGLAASEQYF. The CDR3 nucleotides are TGCGCCAGCAGCCAAGGGCTAGCGGCCTCCGAGCAGTACTTC.

This clonotype was seen more than once but under ten times. This chain connects TRBV7-2 to TRBJ2-7; D unresolved. Germline lookup yields CDR1 SGHTA and CDR2 FQGNSA. V was clipped by 5 bases and J by 0 bases, with 14 bases between them. This CDR3 region has 15 residues. The CDR3 region has the DNA TGTGCCAGCAGCCCCCGACACATTATCTCCTACGAGCAGTACTTC. It translates to CASSPRHIISYEQYF.

About this clonotype itself: This may be a read error, as it is one base from a much larger clone. The V call is TRBV6-4, the J call TRBJ1-1; D remains unclear. The length of the CDR3 is 14 residues. Trimming took off 2 bases at V and 6 bases at J, with 13 bases between the two ends. CDR1 and CDR2 from the germline V gene are MRHNA and SNTAGT. The CDR3: CASSDGVSGAEAFF. The CDR3 coding sequence is TGTGCCAGCAGTGACGGGGTCTCCGGCGCTGAAGCTTTCTTT.

This clonotype showed up many times. This chain connects TRBV20-1 to TRBJ2-1; 9 nucleotides align to TRBD1. Germline V gene data show CDR1 as DFQATT and CDR2 as SNEGSKA (reference sequence). The CDR3 consists of 15 residues. With 0 bases clipped from V and 9 bases from J, the junction kept 9 bases outside the gene matches. CDR3 DNA sequence: TGCAGTGCTAGAGATCAACCCGGGACAGGGCCTGAGCAGTTCTTC. Translated, it gives CSARDQPGTGPEQFF.

The chain uses TRBV19 and TRBJ1-1; the D is unclear. This CDR3 has 13 residues. Germline V CDR1 and CDR2: LNHDA, SQIVND (reference sequence). The CDR3 here is CGEPPRYNTEAFF. DNA for the CDR3: TGTGGGGAACCCCCTCGGTACAACACTGAAGCTTTCTTT.

CDR3 amino acids: CSATTPTSGRYQETQYF. The CDR3 DNA reads TGCAGTGCTACCACCCCAACTAGCGGGAGGTATCAAGAGACCCAGTACTTC. The chain joins TRBV20-1 to TRBJ2-5, with 12 bases matching TRBD2. The CDR3 runs 17 residues. V lost 4 bases to trimming and J lost 2 bases; unmatched junction nucleotides: 11. Per germline, CDR1 DFQATT and CDR2 SNEGSKA (reference sequence).